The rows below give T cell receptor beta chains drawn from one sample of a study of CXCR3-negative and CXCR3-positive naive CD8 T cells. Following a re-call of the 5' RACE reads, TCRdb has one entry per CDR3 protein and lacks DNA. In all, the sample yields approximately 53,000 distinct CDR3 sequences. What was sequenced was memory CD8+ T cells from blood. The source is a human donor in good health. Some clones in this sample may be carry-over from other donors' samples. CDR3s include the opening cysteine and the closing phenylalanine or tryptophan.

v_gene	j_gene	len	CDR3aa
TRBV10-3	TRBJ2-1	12	CAIGTAYNEQFF
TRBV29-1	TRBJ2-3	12	CSVEDTASAQYF
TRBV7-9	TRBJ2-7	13	CASSLSYNYEQYF
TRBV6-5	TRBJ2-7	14	CASSYTSGSYEQYF
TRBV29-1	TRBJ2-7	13	CSVGAGASYEQYF
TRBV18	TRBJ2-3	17	CASSSARRVVQTDTQYF
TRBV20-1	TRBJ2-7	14	CSVLAGGEGLEQYF
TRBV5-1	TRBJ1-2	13	CASSPGGVDGYTF
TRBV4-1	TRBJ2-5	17	CASSPQLAGGNGETQYF
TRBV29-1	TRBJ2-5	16	CSGGPTSGGPQETQYF
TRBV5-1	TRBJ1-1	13	CASRPGSAPEAFF
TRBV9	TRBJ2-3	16	CASSEGLAASTDTQYF
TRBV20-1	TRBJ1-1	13	CSARGGRDTEAFF